The 25 T cell receptor beta chains reported below all come from one sample, sequenced in a study of blood T cell repertoires in COVID-19. Here immunoSEQ multiplex PCR was the method, and the copy in TCRdb shows in-frame clones only, minus some. The sample has around 280,000 clones, about 85% seen once; the top ten hold about 2%. Sequenced: peripheral blood. These receptors all come from a woman aged 45-65 years who had recovered from COVID-19.

This chain connects TRBV28 to TRBJ1-1; D ambiguous. Germline CDR1 and CDR2: MDHEN and SYDVKM. V dropped 5 bases and J dropped 2 bases, with 18 bases sitting between them. The length of the CDR3 is 16 residues. The CDR3 nucleotides read TGTGCCAGCAGTCTCTCACGAGCCCCCTTTAACACTGAAGCTTTCTTT. Its translation: CASSLSRAPFNTEAFF.

The chain couples TRBV19 to TRBJ1-1, with 8 bases that match TRBD1. CDR1 is LNHDA, CDR2 SQIVND, per germline (reference sequence). Trimming took 7 bases from V and 3 from J; bases not matched to a gene: 16. The CDR3 totals 17 residues. This CDR3 reads CASNSMGQGQVDTEAFF. Here the CDR3 DNA reads TGTGCCAGTAACAGTATGGGGCAGGGACAGGTCGACACTGAAGCTTTCTTT.

The V and J genes are TRBV24-1 and TRBJ2-3, with 7 bases lining up with TRBD2. The CDR3 loop spans 15 amino acids. V gave up 4 bases and J gave up 2 bases; unmatched junction bases: 5. Germline-derived CDR1 and CDR2 are KGHDR and SFDVKD. The CDR3 reads CATSDTGTTTDTQYF. CDR3 DNA sequence: TGTGCCACCAGTGACACCGGGACTACCACAGATACGCAGTATTTT.

The genes are TRBV28 and TRBJ2-3, with 11 positions matching TRBD2. CDR3 size: 17 residues. CDR1 MDHEN and CDR2 SYDVKM come from the germline V gene. The V segment lost 6 bases and the J segment 4 bases; nucleotides outside the gene matches: 12. CDR3 sequence: CASRRRPLAGVADTQYF. CDR3 nucleotide sequence: TGTGCCAGCAGGCGCCGCCCACTAGCGGGAGTGGCAGATACGCAGTATTTT.

This clone came up once. This CDR3 is CASSYSGTDTQYF. The CDR3 region has the DNA TGTGCCAGCAGCTACAGCGGAACAGATACGCAGTATTTT. V gene TRBV7-3 combines with J gene TRBJ2-3, with a tentative D call TRBD2 (5 bases). Germline V gene lookup returns CDR1 SGHTA and CDR2 FQGTGA. The V and J ends lost 4 bases and 3 bases respectively, with 8 bases between them. CDR3 length: 13 amino acids.

In its sample, this clone was seen a few times. The chain has TRBV24-1 and TRBJ2-7; 12 nucleotides align to TRBD2. The V segment lost 5 bases and the J segment 3 bases; nucleotides outside the gene matches: 4. Looked up from germline, CDR1 is KGHDR and CDR2 is SFDVKD. The CDR3 is 15 residues long. The CDR3 coding sequence is TGTGCCACCAGTGCATCGGGACTAGCGGGCTACGAGCAGTACTTC. Translation gives CATSASGLAGYEQYF.

This clone appeared a single time. The V and J genes are TRBV11-2 and TRBJ2-5, with 10 bases fitting TRBD2. The trim removed 4 bases at V and 0 bases at J, leaving 14 bases unmatched. Germline V lookup: CDR1 SGHAT, CDR2 FQNNGV. The CDR3 extends over 19 amino acids. The CDR3 DNA follows: TGTGCCAGCAGCTCTCGTAGGCCTAGCGGGAGAGGGTACCAAGAGACCCAGTACTTC. As protein: CASSSRRPSGRGYQETQYF.

The CDR3 sequence: CASSRRKHGTGGVGELFF. In nucleotides, the CDR3 is TGCGCCAGCAGCCGCCGCAAACATGGGACAGGGGGCGTCGGGGAGCTGTTTTTT. The J gene is TRBJ2-2, the V gene TRBV4-1, with 12 bases aligning to TRBD1. With 4 bases clipped from V and 7 bases from J, the junction kept 13 bases outside the gene matches. The CDR3 has 18 amino acids. Germline CDR1 is MGHRA and CDR2 is YSYEKL.

V and J are TRBV4-3 and TRBJ2-7; D possibly corresponds to TRBD1 (6 bases). In germline, CDR1 is LGHNA, CDR2 YSLEER. CDR3 length: 13 amino acids. Trimming removed 3 bases from V and 5 bases from J, with 11 bases in between. CDR3 in DNA: TGCGCCAGCAGCCACTCGAGACAGGACGAGCAGTACTTC. Translated: CASSHSRQDEQYF.

The gene calls are TRBV9 and TRBJ2-2; D unclear. Germline V lookup: CDR1 SGDLS, CDR2 YYNGEE. This CDR3 has 13 residues. V lost 0 bases and J 6 bases, leaving 6 bases between the germline ends. CDR3 sequence: CASSVGLSGELFF. CDR3 bases: TGTGCCAGCAGCGTAGGACTGTCCGGGGAGCTGTTTTTT.

The chain combines TRBV2 with TRBJ1-4, with 8 bases matching TRBD1. The CDR3 covers 15 residues. Trimming took 6 bases from V and 8 from J; bases not matched to a gene: 11. Germline lookup yields CDR1 SNHLY and CDR2 FYNNEI. This chain's CDR3 is CASSARQGTREKLFF. Written as DNA, the CDR3 is TGTGCCAGCAGCGCCCGACAGGGGACACGGGAAAAACTGTTTTTT.

This chain joins TRBV28 and TRBJ1-1; D is uncertain. Germline CDR1 and CDR2: MDHEN and SYDVKM. This CDR3 spans 14 amino acids. V was shortened by 7 bases and J by 0 bases, with 12 bases between the two germline ends. CDR3 DNA: TGTGCCAGCAAAGGTGGCGGCATGAACACTGAAGCTTTCTTT. This translates into CASKGGGMNTEAFF.

The chain employs TRBV28 and TRBJ2-3, with 7 bases matching TRBD2. Germline CDR1 is MDHEN and CDR2 is SYDVKM. The CDR3 has 15 residues. Trimming cost V 10 bases and J 2 bases; bases outside gene matches: 12. The CDR3 loop is CATELLAEATDTQYF. The CDR3 DNA is TGTGCCACCGAACTCCTAGCGGAGGCCACAGATACGCAGTATTTT.

The rearrangement uses TRBV3-1 (or the pseudogene TRBV3-2) and TRBJ2-7; 9 nucleotides agree with TRBD2. V lost 4 bases, J lost 1 base, and 5 bases stayed unmatched. Germline loops: CDR1 LGHDT, CDR2 YNNKEL (reference sequence). The length of the CDR3 is 15 residues. This chain's CDR3 is CASSRGLAGSYEQYF. The CDR3 DNA reads TGTGCCAGCAGCCGTGGTCTAGCGGGATCCTACGAGCAGTACTTC.

The rearrangement links TRBV10-3 to TRBJ1-2, with D possibly TRBD1 on 6 matching bases. CDR1 is ENHRY, CDR2 SYGVKD, per germline. V gave up 3 bases and J gave up 7 bases, with 12 bases separating them. This CDR3 is 13 amino acids long. The CDR3 spells CAISEGGGRGYTF. The DNA of the CDR3 is TGTGCCATCAGTGAAGGGGGGGGTCGTGGCTACACCTTC.

V gene TRBV12-3 or TRBV12-4 combines with J gene TRBJ2-3; TRBD2 might be the D (5 bases). The CDR3 runs to 13 residues. The V end was cut by 2 bases, the J end by 6 bases, with 9 bases between. This CDR3 reads CASSLSGGDTQYF. CDR3 sequence (DNA): TGTGCCAGCAGTTTATCAGGAGGTGATACGCAGTATTTT.

The V call is TRBV7-2, the J call TRBJ1-5, with a weak D call TRBD1 (6 bases). The CDR3 covers 16 residues. V was cut by 1 base and J by 6 bases, with 16 bases left in between. Germline CDR1 and CDR2: SGHTA and FQGNSA. The CDR3 DNA reads TGTGCCAGCAGCTTAGGGACAGCCCCCAGGATTCAGCCCCAGCATTTT. It codes for CASSLGTAPRIQPQHF.

This chain connects TRBV19 to TRBJ2-3; D gene ambiguous. Germline values: CDR1 LNHDA, CDR2 SQIVND (reference sequence). This CDR3 has 14 amino acids. Trimming shortened V by 5 bases and J by 1 base, and 10 bases separated the two germline ends. In nucleotides, the CDR3 is TGTGCCAGTAGTTTAGGGCCGCGCACAGATACGCAGTATTTT. This sequence encodes CASSLGPRTDTQYF.

This chain links TRBV6-5 with TRBJ1-5; TRBD1 is a possible D gene (6 bases). The CDR3 has 15 residues. Germline V lookup: CDR1 MNHEY, CDR2 SVGAGI. V was cut by 6 bases and J by 2 bases, with 14 bases left in between. The CDR3 region is CASSQNRAGNQPQHF. The CDR3 nucleotides are TGTGCCAGCAGCCAAAACAGGGCTGGCAATCAGCCCCAGCATTTT.

The chain has TRBV7-9 and TRBJ2-7, with 7 bases that match TRBD1. Germline V gene sequence: CDR1 SEHNR, CDR2 FQNEAQ (reference sequence). CDR3 length: 16 residues. Trimming at V came to 4 bases and at J to 3 bases, leaving 12 bases not matched to a gene. CDR3 amino acids: CASSSSRQDRFYEQYF. For the CDR3, the DNA is TGTGCCAGCAGCTCGTCTCGCCAGGACAGGTTCTACGAGCAGTACTTC.

This clone was recorded once. This sequence joins TRBV7-6 and TRBJ1-5; tentatively, D is TRBD1 (5 bases). CDR3 length: 16 residues. Trimming took off 4 bases at V and 2 bases at J, with 15 bases between the two ends. Germline V gives CDR1 SGHVS, CDR2 FNYEAQ. CDR3 region: CASSSGSNQGNQPQHF. CDR3 sequence (DNA): TGTGCCAGCAGCTCAGGGTCAAACCAGGGCAATCAGCCCCAGCATTTT. The whole variable domain, filled in from reference TRBV7-6 and TRBJ1-5, reads GAGVSQSPRYKVTKRGQDVALRCDPISGHVSLYWYRQALGQGPEFLTYFNYEAQQDKSGLPNDRFSAERPEGSISTLTIQRTEQRDSAMYRCASSSGSNQGNQPQHFGDGTRLSIL.

This clone was observed a few times. The chain has TRBV27 and TRBJ1-2, with unresolved D. This CDR3 region has 13 residues. CDR1 and CDR2 from the germline V gene are MNHEY and SMNVEV (reference sequence). V was cut by 11 bases and J by 4 bases, with 17 bases left in between. The CDR3 loop is CASRGEETYGYTF. In DNA, the CDR3 is TGTGCCTCCAGAGGAGAAGAAACCTATGGCTACACCTTC.

The chain employs TRBV2 and TRBJ2-1; D ambiguous. This CDR3 contains 13 residues. Germline values: CDR1 SNHLY, CDR2 FYNNEI. V lost 7 bases, J lost 12 bases, and 19 bases lay in between. CDR3 region: CASTMGRSVSQFF. CDR3 coding DNA: TGTGCCAGCACCATGGGCCGTTCGGTGTCGCAGTTCTTC.

Here the CDR3 DNA reads TGTGCCAGCAGGACGAGCCCCCGGAGCCCCTCGGGCTACACCTTC. Amino acid sequence: CASRTSPRSPSGYTF. The gene calls are TRBV6-5 and TRBJ1-2; D is undetermined. This CDR3 is built from 15 residues. Germline values: CDR1 MNHEY, CDR2 SVGAGI. Trimming stripped 6 bases from V and 8 bases from J, with 22 bases between.

The CDR3 sequence is CASSLIRGPGTGELFF. The CDR3 bases are TGCGCCAGCAGCTTAATCAGGGGGCCGGGAACCGGGGAGCTGTTTTTT. This chain connects TRBV5-1 to TRBJ2-2; TRBD1 matches 8 bases. The germline V gene has CDR1 SGHRS and CDR2 YFSETQ. This CDR3 spans 16 amino acids. V shed 2 bases, J shed 5 bases, and the junction held 8 bases outside the gene matches.